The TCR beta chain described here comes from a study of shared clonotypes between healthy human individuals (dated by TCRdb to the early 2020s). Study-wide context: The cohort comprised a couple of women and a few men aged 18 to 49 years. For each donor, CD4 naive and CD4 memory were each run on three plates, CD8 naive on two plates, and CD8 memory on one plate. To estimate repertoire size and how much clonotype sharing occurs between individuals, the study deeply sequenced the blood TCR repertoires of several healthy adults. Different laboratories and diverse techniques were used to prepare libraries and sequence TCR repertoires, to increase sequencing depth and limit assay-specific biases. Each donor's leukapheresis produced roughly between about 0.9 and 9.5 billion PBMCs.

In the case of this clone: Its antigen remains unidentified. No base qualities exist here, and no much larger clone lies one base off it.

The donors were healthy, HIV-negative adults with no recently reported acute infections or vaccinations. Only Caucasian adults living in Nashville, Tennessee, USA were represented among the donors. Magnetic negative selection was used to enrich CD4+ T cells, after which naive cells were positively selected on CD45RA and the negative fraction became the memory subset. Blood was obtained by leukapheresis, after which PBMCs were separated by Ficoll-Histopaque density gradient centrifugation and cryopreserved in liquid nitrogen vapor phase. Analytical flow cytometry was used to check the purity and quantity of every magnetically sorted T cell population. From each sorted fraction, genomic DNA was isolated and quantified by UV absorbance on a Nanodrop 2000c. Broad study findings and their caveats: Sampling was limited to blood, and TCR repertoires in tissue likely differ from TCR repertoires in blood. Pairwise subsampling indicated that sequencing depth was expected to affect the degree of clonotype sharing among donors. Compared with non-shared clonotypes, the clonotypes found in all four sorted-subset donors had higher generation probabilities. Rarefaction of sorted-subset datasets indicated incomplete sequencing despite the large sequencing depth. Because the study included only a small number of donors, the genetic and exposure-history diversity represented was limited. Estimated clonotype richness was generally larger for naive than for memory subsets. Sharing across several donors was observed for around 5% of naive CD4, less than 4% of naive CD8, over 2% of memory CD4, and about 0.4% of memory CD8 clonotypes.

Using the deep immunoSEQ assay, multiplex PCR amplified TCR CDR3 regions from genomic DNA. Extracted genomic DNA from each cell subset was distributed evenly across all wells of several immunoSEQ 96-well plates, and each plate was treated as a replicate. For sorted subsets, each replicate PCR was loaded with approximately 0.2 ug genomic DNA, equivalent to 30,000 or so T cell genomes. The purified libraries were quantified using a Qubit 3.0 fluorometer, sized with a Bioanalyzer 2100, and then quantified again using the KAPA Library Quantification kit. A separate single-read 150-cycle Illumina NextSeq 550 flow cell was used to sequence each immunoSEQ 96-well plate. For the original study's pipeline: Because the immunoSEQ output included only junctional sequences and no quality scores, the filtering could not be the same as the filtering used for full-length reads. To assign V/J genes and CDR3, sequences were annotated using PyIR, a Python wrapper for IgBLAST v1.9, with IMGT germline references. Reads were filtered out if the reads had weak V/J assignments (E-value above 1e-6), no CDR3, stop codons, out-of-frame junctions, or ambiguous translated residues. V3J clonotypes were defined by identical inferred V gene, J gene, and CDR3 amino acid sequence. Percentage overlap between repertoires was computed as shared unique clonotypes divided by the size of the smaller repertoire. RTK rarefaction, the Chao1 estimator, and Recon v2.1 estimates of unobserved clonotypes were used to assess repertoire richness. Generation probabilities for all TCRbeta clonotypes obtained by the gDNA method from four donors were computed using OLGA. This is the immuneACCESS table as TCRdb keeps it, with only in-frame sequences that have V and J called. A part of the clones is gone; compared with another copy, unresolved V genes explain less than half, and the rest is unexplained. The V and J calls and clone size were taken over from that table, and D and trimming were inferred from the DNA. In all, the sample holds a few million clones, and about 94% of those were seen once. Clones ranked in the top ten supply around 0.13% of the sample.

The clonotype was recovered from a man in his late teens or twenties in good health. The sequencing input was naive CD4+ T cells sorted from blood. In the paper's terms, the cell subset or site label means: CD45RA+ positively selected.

The CDR3 corresponds to CASSSQGANTQYF. DNA sequence: TGTGCCAGCAGCTCACAGGGGGCGAATACGCAGTATTTT. The receptor chain draws on TRBV5-4 and TRBJ2-3, with 9 central nucleotides matching TRBD1. V trim: 3 bases; J trim: 7 bases; unmatched bases: 3. The CDR3 numbers 13 residues from cysteine through phenylalanine. The DNA shown is the 39-base CDR3, in frame from base 1. CDR1 and CDR2, per the germline V gene (reference sequence), are SGHNT and YYREEE.